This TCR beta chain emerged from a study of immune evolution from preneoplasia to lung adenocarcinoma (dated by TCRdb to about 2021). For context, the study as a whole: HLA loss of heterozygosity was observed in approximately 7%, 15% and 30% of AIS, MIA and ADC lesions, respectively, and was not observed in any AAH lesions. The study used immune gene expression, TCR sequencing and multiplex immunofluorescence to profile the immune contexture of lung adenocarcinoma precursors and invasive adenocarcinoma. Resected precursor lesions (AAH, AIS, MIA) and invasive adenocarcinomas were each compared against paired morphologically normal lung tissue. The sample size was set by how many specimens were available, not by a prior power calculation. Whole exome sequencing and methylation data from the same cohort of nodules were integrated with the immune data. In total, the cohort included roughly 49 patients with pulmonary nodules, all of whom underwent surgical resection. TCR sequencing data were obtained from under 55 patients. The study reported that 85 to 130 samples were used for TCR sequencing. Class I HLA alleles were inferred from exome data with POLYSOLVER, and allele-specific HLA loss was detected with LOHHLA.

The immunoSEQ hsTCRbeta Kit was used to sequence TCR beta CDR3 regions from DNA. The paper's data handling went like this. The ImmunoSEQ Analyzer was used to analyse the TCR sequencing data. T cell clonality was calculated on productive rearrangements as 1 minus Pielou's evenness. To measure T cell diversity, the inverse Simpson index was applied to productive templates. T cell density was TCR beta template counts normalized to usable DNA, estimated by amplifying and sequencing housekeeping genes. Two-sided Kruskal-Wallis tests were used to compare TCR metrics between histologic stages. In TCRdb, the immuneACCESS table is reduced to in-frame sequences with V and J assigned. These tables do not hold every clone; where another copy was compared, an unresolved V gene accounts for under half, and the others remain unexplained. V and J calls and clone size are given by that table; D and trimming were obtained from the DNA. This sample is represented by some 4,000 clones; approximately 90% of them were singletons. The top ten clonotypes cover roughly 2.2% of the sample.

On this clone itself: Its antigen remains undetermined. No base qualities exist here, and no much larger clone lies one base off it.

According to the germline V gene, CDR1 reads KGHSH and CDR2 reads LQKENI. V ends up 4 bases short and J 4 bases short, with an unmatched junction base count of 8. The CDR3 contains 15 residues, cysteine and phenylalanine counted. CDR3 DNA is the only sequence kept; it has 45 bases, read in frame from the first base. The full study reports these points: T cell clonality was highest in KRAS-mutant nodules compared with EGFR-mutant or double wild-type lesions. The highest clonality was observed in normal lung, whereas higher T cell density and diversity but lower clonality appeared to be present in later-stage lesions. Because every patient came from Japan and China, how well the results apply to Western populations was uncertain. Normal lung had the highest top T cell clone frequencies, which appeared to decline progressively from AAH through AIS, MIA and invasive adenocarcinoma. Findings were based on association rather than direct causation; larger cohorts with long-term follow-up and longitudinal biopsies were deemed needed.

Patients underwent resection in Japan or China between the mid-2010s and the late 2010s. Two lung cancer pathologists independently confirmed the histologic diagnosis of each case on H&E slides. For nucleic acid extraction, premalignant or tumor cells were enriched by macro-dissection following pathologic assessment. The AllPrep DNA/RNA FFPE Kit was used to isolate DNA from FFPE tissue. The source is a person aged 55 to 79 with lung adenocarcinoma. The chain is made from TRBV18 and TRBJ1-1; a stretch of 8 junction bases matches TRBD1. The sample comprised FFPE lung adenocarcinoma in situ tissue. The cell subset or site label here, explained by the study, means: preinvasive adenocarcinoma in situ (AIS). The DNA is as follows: TGTGCCAGCTCACGGGAACGACAGGGGATCACTGAAGCTTTCTTT. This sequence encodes CASSRERQGITEAFF. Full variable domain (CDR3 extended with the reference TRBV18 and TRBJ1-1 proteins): NAGVMQNPRHLVRRRGQEARLRCSPMKGHSHVYWYRQLPEEGLKFMVYLQKENIIDESGMPKERFSAEFPKEGPSILRIQQVVRGDSAAYFCASSRERQGITEAFFGQGTRLTVV.